Sequencing of this TCR beta chain was carried out in a study of response to subunit inactivated influenza vaccine. Via MiXCR, TCRdb re-called the RT-PCR reads, giving one row per CDR3 protein. The top ten hold 10% to 15% of the sample, which has approximately 500,000 distinct CDR3 sequences, 10% to 15% seen once. Broader study findings: Each seasonal influenza vaccination, the authors suggested, recruits few new T cells.

The V and J ends lost 3 bases and 1 base respectively, with 7 bases between them. The length of the CDR3 is 13 residues. The germline V gene encodes CDR1 SQVTM and CDR2 ANQGSEA. Ten or more counts support this clonotype. Its antigen is currently unknown. This clonotype originated in a man between 50 and 59 years old who received an inactivated influenza vaccine. This material consisted of PBMCs from blood, taken 40 to 50 days after vaccination. The chain recombines TRBV29-1 with TRBJ1-5; no firm D call. This CDR3 reads CSVELASNQPQHF. The CDR3 region has the DNA TGCAGCGTTGAGTTAGCAAGCAATCAGCCCCAGCATTTT.